This is a list of T cell receptor beta chains from one sample in a study of preoperative IRX-2 immunotherapy in early breast cancer. TCRdb's copy holds only in-frame clones and misses some; the assay was immunoSEQ multiplex PCR. Of about 420 clones listed, under 80% were seen once; the top ten hold 20%. Sequenced here: tumor tissue, sampled after IRX-2 immunotherapy. Receptor source: a human donor with breast cancer. Both conserved end residues are part of each CDR3. Each record gives: V gene, J gene, clone size, D gene, CDR3 DNA, CDR3 protein. D genes are given only for firm matches. Clone size is stated in some rows and not others, as once, few, many or a class when expanded.

>TRBV11-3|TRBJ1-3|once|NA
TGTGCCAGCAGCTTCGGACCGCTAAGCTCTGGAAACACCATATATTTT
CASSFGPLSSGNTIYF
>TRBV18|TRBJ2-7|NA|NA
TGTGCCAGCTCACCCCGGGACGTAGACTACGAGCAGTACTTC
CASSPRDVDYEQYF
>TRBV6-8|TRBJ2-6|NA|TRBD1
TGTGCCAGCAGAACCTGGACAGGGCGAAGCTCTGGGGCCAACGTCCTGACTTTC
CASRTWTGRSSGANVLTF
>TRBV11-3|TRBJ2-4|few|NA
TGTGCCAGCAGCGGATCGGGACCCTCAACCAACATTCAGTACTTC
CASSGSGPSTNIQYF
>TRBV15|TRBJ1-1|NA|NA
TGTGCCAGCAGCTTAGTTCTAGGGGCCACTAAAGCTTTCTTT
CASSLVLGATKAFF
>TRBV10-2|TRBJ1-2|NA|NA
TGCGCCAGCAGTGAACGACGGCCAGGGGCCGCGGGTGGCTACACCTTC
CASSERRPGAAGGYTF
>TRBV6-8|TRBJ1-5|NA|NA
TGTGCCAGCAAGCGGGAGGTCCGGAGCAATCAGCCCCAGCATTTT
CASKREVRSNQPQHF
>TRBV28|TRBJ1-1|NA|NA
TGTGCCAGCAGTTTCTCGGGGTCGCGAGACACTGAAGCTTTCTTT
CASSFSGSRDTEAFF
>TRBV6-8|TRBJ1-5|NA|NA
TGTGCCAGCAGTTCGAAGGAGTATCAGCCCCAGCATTTT
CASSSKEYQPQHF
>TRBV6-8|TRBJ1-1|NA|NA
TGTGCCAGCAGCTCCCCAGGAGTTCGGGAAGCTTTCTTT
CASSSPGVREAFF
>TRBV29-1|TRBJ2-4|NA|TRBD2
TGCAGCGTCGGAGTGGGGGGTAGAATAGCGGGAGTAGCCAAAAACATTCAGTACTTC
CSVGVGGRIAGVAKNIQYF
>TRBV19|TRBJ2-6|few|NA
TGTGCCAGTAGTAATGGGGCTGGGGCCAACGTCCTGACTTTC
CASSNGAGANVLTF
>TRBV6-8|TRBJ1-2|NA|TRBD1
TGTGCCAGCAGTTACGTGCAGGGGGCTCACTATGGCTACACCTTC
CASSYVQGAHYGYTF
>TRBV10-2|TRBJ2-2|few|TRBD1
TGCGCCAGCACCATGACAGGGTACACCGGGGAGCTGTTTTTT
CASTMTGYTGELFF
>TRBV30|TRBJ1-2|once|NA
TGTGCCTGGAATTCGCGACGAACTAACTATGGCTACACCTTC
CAWNSRRTNYGYTF
>TRBV19|TRBJ1-3|few|TRBD1
TGTGCCAGTAGTATGACAGGGGGGTCTGGAAACACCATATATTTT
CASSMTGGSGNTIYF
>TRBV6-8|TRBJ2-5|NA|TRBD1
TGTGCCAGCAGGCATACAGGGGAACAAGAGACCCAGTACTTC
CASRHTGEQETQYF
>TRBV6-8|TRBJ1-3|NA|NA
TGTGCCACCGGACGGGGGTCTGGAAACACCATATATTTT
CATGRGSGNTIYF
>TRBV11-3|TRBJ1-4|once|TRBD1
TGTGCCAGCAGCTCGGGGACAGGGGAGGACGAAAAACTGTTTTTT
CASSSGTGEDEKLFF
>TRBV6-8|TRBJ1-2|NA|NA
TGTGCCAGCAGTCCCGAGGGGGGAACCGGATTAGGTACCTTC
CASSPEGGTGLGTF
>TRBV12-5|TRBJ2-2|NA|NA
TGTGCCACCCGTAGACAGGACACCGGGGAGCTGTTTTTT
CATRRQDTGELFF
>TRBV28|TRBJ1-1|NA|TRBD1
TGTGCCAGCAGTCCGCCTGACAGGGTGGGCACTGAAGCTTTCTTT
CASSPPDRVGTEAFF
>TRBV11-3|TRBJ1-3|NA|TRBD1
TGTGCCAGCAGCTTCGGGGACAGGGGGAGTGGAAACACCATATATTTT
CASSFGDRGSGNTIYF
>TRBV25-1|TRBJ1-1|NA|TRBD1
TGTGCCAGCAGTGAAAGTGGGGATAGGGGGCTCCTTGAAGCTTTCTTT
CASSESGDRGLLEAFF
>TRBV19|TRBJ1-5|NA|NA
TGTGCCAGTAGTATGGACCCAGGGTCGGTTCAGCCCCAGCATTTT
CASSMDPGSVQPQHF
>TRBV10-2|TRBJ2-5|NA|NA
TGCGCCAGCAGTGAGGGCGGCGAGACCCAGTACTTC
CASSEGGETQYF
>TRBV1|TRBJ1-5|once|NA
TGCGCCAGCAGCCAAGACCGCAGGAGCAATCAGCCCCAGCATTTT
CASSQDRRSNQPQHF
>TRBV28|TRBJ1-1|NA|NA
TGTGCCAGCAGCACGCCACCCTGGACTGAAGCTTTCTTT
CASSTPPWTEAFF
>TRBV18|TRBJ2-1|NA|NA
TGTGCCAGCTCACCACTCACCTCGACTAGGAGCTCCTACAATGAGCAGTTCTTC
CASSPLTSTRSSYNEQFF
>TRBV28|TRBJ2-1|once|TRBD2
TGTGCCAGCACGGGACTAGCGGGGACTGAGCAGTTCTTC
CASTGLAGTEQFF
>TRBV6-8|TRBJ1-2|NA|NA
TGTGCCAGCAATCTCCTAGGACAGACTAACTATGGCTACACCTTC
CASNLLGQTNYGYTF
>TRBV1|TRBJ2-7|NA|NA
TGCGCCAGCAGCCAAGGAGGCGCAGCCTCCTACGAGCAGTACTTC
CASSQGGAASYEQYF
>TRBV11-3|TRBJ1-2|hyperexpanded|TRBD1
TGTGCCAGCAGCTTGGAATTTTTAGGACAGGGAAAGTCTGGCTACACCTTC
CASSLEFLGQGKSGYTF
>TRBV5-1|TRBJ1-3|NA|NA
TGCGCCAGCAGCCAAGAGACGGTAGAGGGGGCTGGAAACACCATATATTTT
CASSQETVEGAGNTIYF
>TRBV6-8|TRBJ1-6|NA|TRBD1
TGTGCCAGCAGTGGCTGGGACAGGGGAAATTCACCCCTCCACTTT
CASSGWDRGNSPLHF
>TRBV6-1|TRBJ2-1|NA|NA
TGTGCCAGCAGTGAAGCCGATTACGGTTCCCGCGGAGGTGAGCAGTTCTTC
CASSEADYGSRGGEQFF
>TRBV29-1|TRBJ2-5|NA|NA
TGCAGCGTTCTAGTTTCCCAAGAGACCCAGTACTTC
CSVLVSQETQYF
>TRBV6-8|TRBJ1-6|NA|NA
TGTGCCAGCAGCTCGGGGCCCTATAATTCACCCCTCCACTTT
CASSSGPYNSPLHF
>TRBV6-8|TRBJ1-1|NA|TRBD1
TGTGCCAGCAACCCCGACAGGGGGGATTCTCAAGCTTTCTTT
CASNPDRGDSQAFF
>TRBV5-3|TRBJ2-3|NA|TRBD2
TGTGCCAGAAGCTTGGAGGCGGGGGGGCACCCTTTTCCCCCTCGTACGCAGTATTTT
CARSLEAGGHPFPPRTQYF
>TRBV6-8|TRBJ2-5|NA|NA
TGTGCCAGCAGTATCATGCTCGGAGAGACCCAGTACTTC
CASSIMLGETQYF
>TRBV6-8|TRBJ1-1|NA|NA
TGTGCCAGCAGAGGCGTAGGGAACACTGAAGCTTTCTTT
CASRGVGNTEAFF
>TRBV6-8|TRBJ2-6|NA|NA
TGTGCCAGCAGTCCCTTCTCTGGGGCCAACGTCCTGACTTTC
CASSPFSGANVLTF
>TRBV18|TRBJ2-2|NA|NA
TGTGCCAGCTCACCAAGTAACACCGGGGAGCTGTTTTTT
CASSPSNTGELFF